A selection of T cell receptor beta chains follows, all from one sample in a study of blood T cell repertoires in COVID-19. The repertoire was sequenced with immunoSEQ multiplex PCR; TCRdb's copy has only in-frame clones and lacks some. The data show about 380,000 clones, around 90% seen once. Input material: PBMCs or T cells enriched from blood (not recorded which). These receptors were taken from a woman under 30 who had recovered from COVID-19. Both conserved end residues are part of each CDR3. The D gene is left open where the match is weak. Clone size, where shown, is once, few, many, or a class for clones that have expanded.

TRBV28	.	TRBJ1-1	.	CATLGRPGNTEAFF	TGTGCCACCTTAGGCCGTCCGGGAAACACTGAAGCTTTCTTT
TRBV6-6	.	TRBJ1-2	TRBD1	CASSPNRGQISNYGYTF	TGTGCCAGCAGTCCCAACAGGGGGCAGATTTCTAACTATGGCTACACCTTC
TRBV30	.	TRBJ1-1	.	CAWRGRGFGSGNTEAFF	TGTGCCTGGAGGGGAAGGGGTTTCGGGTCCGGGAACACTGAAGCTTTCTTT
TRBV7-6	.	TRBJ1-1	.	CASSLGGGNTEAFF	TGTGCCAGCAGCTTAGGAGGAGGGAACACTGAAGCTTTCTTT
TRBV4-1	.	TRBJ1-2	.	CASSQEPGHTYGYTF	TGCGCCAGCAGCCAAGAGCCGGGACACACCTATGGCTACACCTTC
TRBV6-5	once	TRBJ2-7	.	CASREDGGYEQYF	TGTGCCAGCAGGGAGGATGGGGGGTACGAGCAGTACTTC
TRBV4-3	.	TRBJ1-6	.	CASSQDHTGGGSPLHF	TGCGCCAGCAGCCAAGATCACACTGGAGGTGGTTCACCCCTCCACTTT
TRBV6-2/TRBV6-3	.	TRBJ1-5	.	CASSSDKYSNQPQHF	TGTGCCAGCAGTTCGGACAAATATAGCAATCAGCCCCAGCATTTT
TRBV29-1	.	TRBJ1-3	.	CSVWIRQPSGNTIYF	TGCAGCGTCTGGATTAGACAGCCTTCTGGAAACACCATATATTTT
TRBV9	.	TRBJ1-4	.	CASSVDGASEKLFF	TGTGCCAGCAGCGTAGACGGAGCAAGTGAAAAACTGTTTTTT
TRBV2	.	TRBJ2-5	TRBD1	CASRGDRPQYF	TGTGCCAGCAGAGGGGACAGGCCCCAGTACTTC
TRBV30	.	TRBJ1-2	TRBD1	CAWSVPGGSYYGYTF	TGTGCCTGGAGTGTACCAGGGGGGTCTTACTATGGCTACACCTTC
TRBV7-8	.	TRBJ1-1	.	CASSAQGEAEAFF	TGTGCCAGCAGCGCACAGGGCGAGGCTGAAGCTTTCTTT